Each of the 29 T cell receptor beta chains below was sequenced from the same sample in a study of tumor-infiltrating lymphocytes in primary liver carcinoma. From around 18-30 mg of unsorted bulk tissue, DNA and RNA were co-extracted together. A primer matching the constant region was used to make TCR beta cDNA from approximately 520 ng of total RNA. The TCR beta library was amplified through three nested multiplex PCR rounds in a modified ARM-PCR procedure. Both of the initial two PCR rounds ran for nine to eleven cycles and employed TRBV1-TRBV30 forward primers alongside a C-beta reverse primer. Via MiXCR, TCRdb re-called the multiplex PCR reads, giving one row per CDR3 protein. The table records roughly 20,000 distinct CDR3 sequences, roughly 80% of them present only once. Sample: liver tumor tissue from sampling region 4. The subset is: tumor region T4, right-lateral pole. The source is a young woman with primary liver carcinoma and hepatitis B virus infection.

This clonotype was counted at least ten times. The chain has TRBV7-8 and TRBJ2-1; D is unclear. Germline-derived CDR1 and CDR2 are SGHVS and FQNEAQ. The CDR3 has 15 amino acids. V gave up 1 base and J gave up 2 bases, with 9 bases separating them. This CDR3 reads CASSLGDVTYNEQFF. Here the CDR3 DNA reads TGTGCCAGCAGCTTAGGGGATGTAACCTACAATGAGCAGTTCTTC.

Concerning this clonotype: A read error may produce the germline difference seen at one junction end. This sequence joins TRBV6-1 and TRBJ2-1; TRBD2 might be the D (7 bases). Germline values: CDR1 MNHNS, CDR2 SASEGT. The CDR3 length is 13 residues. CDR3 in amino acids: CASSEEGGGELFF. For the CDR3, the DNA is TGTGCTAGCAGTGAAGAGGGGGGGGGCGAGCTATTCTTC.

With respect to this clonotype: Its ends do not fully match the called genes, so a read error is possible. The chain recombines TRBV7-9 with TRBJ2-1; 8 bases align to TRBD1. The CDR3 sequence is 13 residues long. Germline V gene lookup returns CDR1 SEHNR and CDR2 FQNEAQ (reference sequence). Written as DNA, the CDR3 is TGTGCCAGCAGCTTGGACAGGGCGGATGAGCAGATCTTC. As protein: CASSLDRADEQIF.

The chain combines TRBV13 with TRBJ2-7; 7 bases are shared with TRBD1. CDR1 and CDR2 from the germline V gene are PRHDT and FYEKMQ (reference sequence). V shed 3 bases, J shed 3 bases, and the junction held 8 bases outside the gene matches. This CDR3 region has 15 residues. The CDR3 sequence is CASSFVGQWLYEQYF. For the CDR3, the DNA is TGTGCCAGCAGCTTCGTGGGACAGTGGCTCTACGAGCAGTACTTC. Full variable domain (rest looked up from reference TRBV13 and TRBJ2-7): AAGVIQSPRHLIKEKRETATLKCYPIPRHDTVYWYQQGPGQDPQFLISFYEKMQSDKGSIPDRFSAQQFSDYHSELNMSSLELGDSALYFCASSFVGQWLYEQYFGPGTRLTVT.

Concerning this clonotype itself: It is likely a read error, because the conserved phenylalanine at the end of the CDR3 is missing. V and J are TRBV4-3 and TRBJ2-7, with 7 nucleotides matching TRBD2. The CDR3 runs 18 residues. Germline values: CDR1 LGHNA, CDR2 YSLEER. The CDR3 DNA reads TGCACCAGCAGCCAAGTTGTGACGGGGGGTCACATTAGCTACGAGCAGTACTGC. This gives the protein CTSSQVVTGGHISYEQYC.

This clonotype occurred a few times. One end of the junction is discordant with germline, which a read error may explain. The rearrangement links TRBV6-6 to TRBJ1-4; TRBD1 might be the D (6 bases). This CDR3 has 14 amino acids. The germline gives CDR1 MNHNY, CDR2 SVGAGI (reference sequence). CDR3 loop: CVSSWQGSNEKLFF. Written as DNA, the CDR3 is TGTGTCAGCAGTTGGCAGGGGTCTAACGAAAAACTGTTTTTT.

A remark on this clonotype: Sequence at one end of the junction differs from germline and may be a read error. V usage is TRBV6-1 and J usage is TRBJ1-2; D not certain. The CDR3 has 18 amino acids. The germline V gene encodes CDR1 MNHNS and CDR2 SASEGT. CDR3 sequence: CACSERFLVLKSNYGNTF. CDR3 DNA: TGTGCCTGCAGTGAACGGTTCCTGGTCCTTAAATCTAACTATGGCAACACCTTC.

This clonotype qualifies as medium-sized (0.01 to 0.1%). This chain connects TRBV29-1 to TRBJ2-5, with 8 nucleotides matching TRBD1. The CDR3 is made up of 16 amino acids. V gave up 7 bases and J gave up 5 bases; unmatched junction bases: 18. In germline, CDR1 is SQVTM, CDR2 ANQGSEA. Written as DNA, the CDR3 is TGCAGCGCGACAGGGGAGATGGGTTCTGCGGTGGAGACCCAGTACTTC. Encoded protein: CSATGEMGSAVETQYF.

As regards this clonotype: A junction end diverges from the germline sequence, so it may reflect a read error. V and J are TRBV11-2 and TRBJ2-5, with a tentative D call TRBD2 (6 bases). The J call is doubtful: the DNA matches TRBJ2-1 better. Per germline, CDR1 SGHAT and CDR2 FQNNGV. There are 14 residues in the CDR3. The CDR3: CAGSTPGSWEAQFF. CDR3 coding DNA: TGTGCCGGCAGCACCCCGGGGAGCTGGGAGGCCCAGTTCTTC.

Remarks on this clonotype: At one end, the junction sequence differs from germline, possibly due to a read error. V is TRBV11-1 and J is TRBJ1-1; D is uncertain. Germline-derived CDR1 and CDR2 are SGHAT and FQDESV (reference sequence). The CDR3 covers 14 residues. The CDR3 region is CASSFGQVCTEAFF. The CDR3 DNA reads TGTGCCAGCAGCTTCGGGCAGGTCTGCACTGAAGCTTTCTTC.

A word on this clonotype: Without the conserved terminal phenylalanine or tryptophan, this CDR3 likely stems from a read error. V gene TRBV11-2 combines with J gene TRBJ1-4; perhaps TRBD1 as D (5 bases). Germline V CDR1 and CDR2: SGHAT, FQNNGV. The CDR3 has 12 residues. The CDR3 reads CACSPWGGKLFS. The CDR3 nucleotides are TGTGCATGCAGCCCCTGGGGGGGAAAACTGTTTTCT.

This chain links TRBV12-3 or TRBV12-4 with TRBJ2-6; D is unresolved. The CDR3 has 14 residues. V was trimmed by 8 bases and J by 0 bases, leaving 8 bases between them. The CDR3 here is CASGASSGANVLTF. The DNA for the CDR3 is TGTGCCAGCGGAGCAAGCTCTGGGGCCAACGTCCTGACTTTC.

Of note for this clonotype: A read error may produce the germline difference seen at one junction end. The chain carries TRBV12-3 or TRBV12-4 and TRBJ2-3; no reliable D call. This CDR3 has 14 residues. The CDR3 sequence: CANSFGRSTDTQYF. Written as DNA, the CDR3 is TGCGCCAACAGTTTTGGTCGTAGCACGGATACGCAGTATTTT.

Concerning this clonotype: One junction end disagrees with the germline gene, perhaps due to a read error. The gene calls are TRBV11-2 and TRBJ2-2, with D perhaps being TRBD1 or TRBD2 (5 bases each). The germline gives CDR1 SGHAT, CDR2 FQNNGV. The CDR3 covers 16 residues. The CDR3 nucleotides read TGTGCCAGCAGCCCAGATCCCCAATTGGACACCGGGGAGCTGTTTTTC. This codes for CASSPDPQLDTGELFF.

The J gene is TRBJ2-5, the V gene TRBV28; no reliable D call. The germline V gene has CDR1 MDHEN and CDR2 SYDVKM. This CDR3 comprises 14 residues. In nucleotides, the CDR3 is TGTGTCTGCAGTTTGGGATTGCGGAAAGAGACCCAGTACTTC. It translates to CVCSLGLRKETQYF.

This clonotype was seen only once. This may arise from a read error, as a much more abundant clone is one base away. CDR3: CSVDGHSVAEAFF. The DNA for the CDR3 is TGCAGCGTTGATGGGCATTCGGTGGCTGAAGCTTTCTTC. V is TRBV29-1 and J is TRBJ1-1, with D hard to call. Germline CDR1 is SQVTM and CDR2 is ANQGSEA. The CDR3 loop spans 13 amino acids.

This clonotype was observed once. A read error is likely, as this CDR3 ends without the conserved phenylalanine or tryptophan. The chain uses TRBV5-1 and TRBJ1-6, with D possibly matching TRBD1 (5 bases). Per germline, CDR1 SGHRS and CDR2 YFSETQ. The CDR3 is made up of 15 amino acids. With 6 bases removed from V and 2 bases from J, the gap between germline ends came to 12 bases. The CDR3 here is CASNGQGPYNSPLHL. Written as DNA, the CDR3 is TGCGCCAGCAACGGCCAGGGACCCTATAATTCACCCCTCCACCTT.

Regarding this clonotype: Likely a read error: the CDR3 ends without its conserved phenylalanine or tryptophan. V and J are TRBV11-2 and TRBJ2-7; D is unclear. CDR1 SGHAT and CDR2 FQNNGV come from the germline V gene. CDR3 size: 16 residues. The V and J ends lost 6 bases and 3 bases respectively, with 21 bases between them. The CDR3 here is CASSSYPGPYVYEQYY. The CDR3 DNA is TGTGCCAGCAGTTCATATCCTGGTCCCTACGTCTACGAGCAGTACTAC.

This clonotype was picked up one time. At one of its ends the junction is not consistent with the germline gene, which may arise from a read error. The chain has TRBV6-5 and TRBJ2-2, with a tentative D call TRBD1 (6 bases). This CDR3 comprises 15 residues. Per germline, CDR1 MNHEY and CDR2 SVGAGI. The CDR3 nucleotides are TGTGCCAGCAGTCCGCATACAGGGTTCACCGGGAAGCTGTTTTTT. It codes for CASSPHTGFTGKLFF.

A remark on this clonotype: Without the conserved terminal phenylalanine or tryptophan, this CDR3 likely stems from a read error. This rearrangement joins TRBV29-1 to TRBJ2-3; unclear D gene. The germline gives CDR1 SQVTM, CDR2 ANQGSEA. The CDR3 length is 12 residues. The CDR3 reads CSVGVNTDKQYS. CDR3 nucleotide sequence: TGCAGCGTTGGCGTAAACACAGATAAGCAGTATTCT.

On this clonotype: Sequence at one end of the junction differs from germline and may be a read error. CDR3 sequence: CASSLDLAGNSYNEQFF. CDR3 nucleotides: TGTGCCAGCAGCCTAGATCTGGCGGGGAACTCCTACAATGAGCAGTTCTTC. The chain links TRBV11-3 to TRBJ2-1; a possible D gene is TRBD2 (6 bases). This CDR3 is built from 17 residues. The germline V gene encodes CDR1 SGHNT and CDR2 YENEEA. Complete variable domain (other parts from reference TRBV11-3 and TRBJ2-1): EAGVVQSPRYKIIEKKQPVAFWCNPISGHNTLYWYLQNLGQGPELLIRYENEEAVDDSQLPKDRFSAERLKGVDSTLKIQPAELGDSAVYLCASSLDLAGNSYNEQFFGPGTRLTVL.

In regard to this clonotype: One end of the junction does not line up with germline, which may come from a read error. The CDR3 DNA is TGTGCCACCACTGAGTCGGCTACCAGACAAGAGACCCGGTACTTC. Amino acid sequence: CATTESATRQETRYF. The chain is built from TRBV10-3 and TRBJ2-5; unclear D gene. The CDR3 is 15 residues long. In germline, CDR1 is ENHRY, CDR2 SYGVKD.

A note on this clonotype: The final CDR3 position lacks the conserved phenylalanine or tryptophan, pointing to a likely read error. The rearrangement links TRBV11-2 to TRBJ2-7, with D possibly TRBD2 on 6 matching bases. Deletions cut 0 bases from V and 4 bases from J, with 13 bases between. The CDR3 covers 15 residues. Germline V gene sequence: CDR1 SGHAT, CDR2 FQNNGV. This CDR3 reads CASSLEVSGSYEQYL. In DNA, the CDR3 is TGTGCCAGCAGCTTAGAAGTTAGCGGTTCATACGAGCAGTACTTA.

This clonotype was counted a few times. The junction and the germline gene differ at one end; a read error may be behind it. The chain recombines TRBV11-2 with TRBJ2-5, with no clear D. The CDR3 runs 17 residues. Germline CDR1 is SGHAT and CDR2 is FQNNGV. This CDR3 is CASRLVSGVSRQETQYF. As DNA, the CDR3 is TGTGCCAGCAGATTAGTTAGTGGGGTCAGTCGTCAAGAGACCCAGTACTTC.

In the case of this clonotype: At one of its ends the junction is not consistent with the germline gene, which may arise from a read error. The chain uses TRBV4-3 and TRBJ2-3, with 11 bases that match TRBD2. CDR3 length: 16 amino acids. The germline gives CDR1 LGHNA, CDR2 YSLEER. CDR3 in amino acids: CVSSQFTSGRVDTQYF. The CDR3 DNA follows: TGTGTCAGCAGCCAGTTTACTAGCGGGAGAGTAGATACGCAGTATTTT.

This clonotype has a single count. Because it lacks the conserved phenylalanine or tryptophan at the end, this CDR3 is likely a read error. This sequence joins TRBV10-3 and TRBJ2-1; D is undetermined. Trimming removed 5 bases from V and 8 bases from J, with 16 bases in between. This CDR3 contains 14 residues. Germline V gene data show CDR1 as ENHRY and CDR2 as SYGVKD. CDR3 nucleotide sequence: TGTGCCATCAGTCCCACGGCGACCCGCGATGAGCAGTTCTAT. Its translation: CAISPTATRDEQFY.

Remarks on this clonotype: The junction differs from germline at one of its ends, possibly a read error. This chain connects TRBV6-5 to TRBJ2-2; 8 bases fit TRBD1. From germline, CDR1 is MNHEY and CDR2 SVGAGI. The CDR3 spans 15 residues. The CDR3 bases are TGTGGCAGTAGTCGGCGGACAGGGTTCACCGGGCAGCTGTTTTTT. Its translation is CGSSRRTGFTGQLFF.

As regards this clonotype: The junction differs from germline at one of its ends, possibly a read error. The gene calls are TRBV20-1 and TRBJ1-2; tentative D call: TRBD1 (5 bases). This CDR3 region has 14 residues. CDR1 and CDR2 from the germline V gene are DFQATT and SNEGSKA (reference sequence). CDR3 nucleotide sequence: TGTAGGGCTAGAGATGACAGTAACAAGGATGGCTACACCTTC. This gives the protein CRARDDSNKDGYTF.

For this clonotype: No conserved phenylalanine or tryptophan ends this CDR3, so it is likely a read error. The chain combines TRBV28 with TRBJ2-7; the match to TRBD2 covers 9 bases. The CDR3 covers 16 residues. The trim removed 4 bases at V and 5 bases at J, leaving 12 bases unmatched. Germline CDR1 MDHEN, CDR2 SYDVKM. This chain's CDR3 is CASSSPWLAGINEQYH. The CDR3 region has the DNA TGTGCCAGCAGTTCGCCTTGGCTAGCGGGAATCAACGAGCAGTACCAC.